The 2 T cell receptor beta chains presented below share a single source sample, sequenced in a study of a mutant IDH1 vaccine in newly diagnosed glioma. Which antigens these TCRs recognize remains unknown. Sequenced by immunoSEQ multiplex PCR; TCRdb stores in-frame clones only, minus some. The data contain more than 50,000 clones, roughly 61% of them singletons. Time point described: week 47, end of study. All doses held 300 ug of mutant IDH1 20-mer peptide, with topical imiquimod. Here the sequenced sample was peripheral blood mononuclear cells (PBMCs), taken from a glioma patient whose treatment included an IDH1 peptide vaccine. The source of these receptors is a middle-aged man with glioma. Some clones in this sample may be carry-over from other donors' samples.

CDR3 in amino acids: CATSVLLTYNEQFF. The CDR3 region has the DNA TGTGCCACCAGCGTCCTTCTAACCTACAATGAGCAGTTCTTC. V and J are TRBV15 and TRBJ2-1; no reliable D call. The V gene lost 5 bases and the J gene lost 2 bases, with 10 bases spanning the gap. Germline CDR1 and CDR2: LNHNV and YYDKDF (reference sequence). The CDR3 runs to 14 residues. Using reference TRBV15 and TRBJ2-1 for the parts outside the CDR3, the full variable domain is DAMVIQNPRYQVTQFGKPVTLSCSQTLNHNVMYWYQQKSSQAPKLLFHYYDKDFNNEADTPDNFQSRRPNTSFCFLDIRSPGLGDTAMYLCATSVLLTYNEQFFGPGTRLTVL.

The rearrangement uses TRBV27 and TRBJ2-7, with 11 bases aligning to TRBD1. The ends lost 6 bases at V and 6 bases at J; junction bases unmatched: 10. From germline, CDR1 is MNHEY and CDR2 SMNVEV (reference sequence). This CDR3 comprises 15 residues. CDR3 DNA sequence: TGTGCCAGCAGCCTCCAGGGACAGGGGGTTGCCGAGCAGTACTTC. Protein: CASSLQGQGVAEQYF.